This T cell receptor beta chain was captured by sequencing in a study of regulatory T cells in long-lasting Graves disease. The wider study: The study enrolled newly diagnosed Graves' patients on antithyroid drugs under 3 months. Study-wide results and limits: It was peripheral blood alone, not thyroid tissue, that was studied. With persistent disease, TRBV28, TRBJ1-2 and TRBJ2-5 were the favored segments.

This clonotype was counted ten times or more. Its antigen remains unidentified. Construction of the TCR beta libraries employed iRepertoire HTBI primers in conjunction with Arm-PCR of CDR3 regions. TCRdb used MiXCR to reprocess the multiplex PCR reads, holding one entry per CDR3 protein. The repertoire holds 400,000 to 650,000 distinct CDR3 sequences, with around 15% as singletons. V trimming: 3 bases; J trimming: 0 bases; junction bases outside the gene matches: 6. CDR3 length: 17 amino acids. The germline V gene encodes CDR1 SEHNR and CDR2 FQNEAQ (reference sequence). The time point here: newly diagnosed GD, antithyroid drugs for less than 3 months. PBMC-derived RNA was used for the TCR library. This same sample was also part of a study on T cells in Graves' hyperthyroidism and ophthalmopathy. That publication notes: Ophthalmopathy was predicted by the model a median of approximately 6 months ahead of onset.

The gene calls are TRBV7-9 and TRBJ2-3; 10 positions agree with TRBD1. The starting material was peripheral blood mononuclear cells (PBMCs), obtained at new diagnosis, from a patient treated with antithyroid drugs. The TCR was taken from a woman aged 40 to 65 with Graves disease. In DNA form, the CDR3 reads TGTGCCAGCAGCTTGGGCCGACAGGGGGCGAGCACAGATACGCAGTATTTT. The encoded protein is CASSLGRQGASTDTQYF.